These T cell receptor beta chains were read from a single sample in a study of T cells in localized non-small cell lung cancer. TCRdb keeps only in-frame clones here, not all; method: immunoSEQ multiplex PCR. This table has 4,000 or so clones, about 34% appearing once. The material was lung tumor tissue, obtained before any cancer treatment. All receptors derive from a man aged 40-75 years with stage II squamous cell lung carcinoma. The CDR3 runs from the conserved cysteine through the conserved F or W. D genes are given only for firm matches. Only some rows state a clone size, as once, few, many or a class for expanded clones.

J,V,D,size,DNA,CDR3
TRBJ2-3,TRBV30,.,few,TGTGCCTCTGATGGGCGTCGGACAGATACGCAGTATTTT,CASDGRRTDTQYF
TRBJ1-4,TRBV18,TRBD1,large,TGTGCCAGCTCACCACAGGGGGCACTTGAAAAACTGTTTTTT,CASSPQGALEKLFF
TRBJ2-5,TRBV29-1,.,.,TGCAGCGTGACTAGTCGAGTCGGTGGGGAGACCCAGTACTTC,CSVTSRVGGETQYF
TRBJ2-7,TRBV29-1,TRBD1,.,TGCAGCGTTGAGAGGGGGACAGGGGCCTACGAGCAGTACTTC,CSVERGTGAYEQYF
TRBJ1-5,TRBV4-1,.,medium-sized,TGCGCCACCTGGGGTCCCAATAGCAATCAGCCCCAGCATTTT,CATWGPNSNQPQHF
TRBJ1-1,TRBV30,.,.,TGTGCCTGGAGTATACTGGCGAACACTGAAGCTTTCTTT,CAWSILANTEAFF
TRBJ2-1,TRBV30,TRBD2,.,TGTGCCTGGGATAGCGGGACCTACAATGAGCAGTTCTTC,CAWDSGTYNEQFF
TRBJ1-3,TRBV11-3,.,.,TGTGCCAGCAGCTCGGACGGGAACATAGGAAACACCATATATTTT,CASSSDGNIGNTIYF
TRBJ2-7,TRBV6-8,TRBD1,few,TGTGCCAGCCGACAGGGGGCTAACGAGCAGTACTTC,CASRQGANEQYF
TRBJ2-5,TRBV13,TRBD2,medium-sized,TGTGCCAGCAGCTTAGGGCTAGCGGGGGGGCAGGAGACCCAGTACTTC,CASSLGLAGGQETQYF
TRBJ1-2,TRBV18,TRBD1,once,TGTGCCAGCTCCGAGGGACAGGGGGTCGGCTATGGCTACACCTTC,CASSEGQGVGYGYTF
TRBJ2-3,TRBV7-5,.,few,TGTGCCAGCAGCTTCAGCGGAAGCACAGATACGCAGTATTTT,CASSFSGSTDTQYF
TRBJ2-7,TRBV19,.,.,TGTGCCAGTACCCCAGGTATGGGCGGGTTCTACGAGCAGTACTTC,CASTPGMGGFYEQYF
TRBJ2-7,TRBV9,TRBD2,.,TGTGCCAGCAGCGTCGCCAGCGGGAGTTACGAGCAGTACTTC,CASSVASGSYEQYF
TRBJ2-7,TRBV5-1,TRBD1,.,TGCGCCAGCAGACTAGGACAGGGGTTCTCCTACGAGCAGTACTTC,CASRLGQGFSYEQYF
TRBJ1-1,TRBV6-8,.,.,TGTGCCAGCAGTGGCAGTCTAAACACTGAAGCTTTCTTT,CASSGSLNTEAFF
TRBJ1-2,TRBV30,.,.,TGTGCCTGGAAGGGGCAATATGGCTACACCTTC,CAWKGQYGYTF
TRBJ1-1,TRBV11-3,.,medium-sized,TGTGCCAGCAGCTTGGGGGGGCGGGTGAACACTGAAGCTTTCTTT,CASSLGGRVNTEAFF
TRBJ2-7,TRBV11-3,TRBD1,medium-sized,TGTGCCAGCAGCCGACTTCCCAACAGGGGCGAGCAGTACTTC,CASSRLPNRGEQYF
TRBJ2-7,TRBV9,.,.,TGTGCCAGCAGCGTGGGGTGGGGTGAGCAGTACTTC,CASSVGWGEQYF